Listed below are T cell receptor beta chains from one sample, sequenced in a study of blood T cells in healthy people across ages. TCRdb ran MiXCR on the 5' RACE reads and lists one entry per CDR3 protein. The sample includes 1,500,000 or so distinct CDR3 sequences, around 40% seen only once; the top ten take about 4.1%. The material sequenced was blood. These receptors were collected from a young woman in good health. The CDR3 runs from the conserved cysteine through the conserved F or W. D genes are given only for firm matches. A row's size may be missing; if present it is once, few, many or a size class.

>TRBJ2-5|TRBV2|NA|NA
TGTGCCAGCAGTGAGACGGAGACCCAGTACTTC
CASSETETQYF
>TRBJ2-5|TRBV7-2|NA|once
TGTGCCAGCAGCCTACCGGAACTACACAATGAGCAGTACTTC
CASSLPELHNEQYF
>TRBJ2-1|TRBV11-2|NA|NA
TGTGCCAGCAGCGTAGCTCCACCCAATGAGCAGTTCTTC
CASSVAPPNEQFF
>TRBJ1-1|TRBV20-1|NA|NA
TGCAGTGCTAGGGGGACCGTCTCCCACCATATGAACACTGAAGCTTTCTTT
CSARGTVSHHMNTEAFF
>TRBJ2-7|TRBV4-3|TRBD2|many
TGCGCCAGCAGCCAGACTAGCGGGAGCTCCTACGAGCAGTACTTC
CASSQTSGSSYEQYF
>TRBJ2-3|TRBV4-3|NA|NA
TGCGCCAGCAGCCAAGAATGGCCGGACAGTTCTGATACGCAGTATTTT
CASSQEWPDSSDTQYF
>TRBJ1-2|TRBV6-2/TRBV6-3|NA|few
TGTGCCAGCAGTTTGGGGACTACCCTCGGGTTCTATGGCTACACCTTC
CASSLGTTLGFYGYTF
>TRBJ2-3|TRBV7-2|NA|many
TGTGCCAGCAGCTTAGGTGCGGGGATCACAGATACGCAGTATTTT
CASSLGAGITDTQYF
>TRBJ2-7|TRBV30|TRBD2|few
TGTGCCTGGAGTATTGGCGGGAGGCCCTACGAGCAGTACTTC
CAWSIGGRPYEQYF
>TRBJ2-1|TRBV4-3|NA|few
TGCGCCAGCAGCCAAGATTCGTCGGGGGATGAGCAGTTCTTC
CASSQDSSGDEQFF
>TRBJ1-4|TRBV7-2|NA|NA
TGTGCCAGCAGCTTAGCGACAGAAAATCAACTGTTTTTT
CASSLATENQLFF
>TRBJ2-5|TRBV6-2/TRBV6-3|NA|NA
TGTGCCAGCATCGAGACGGGACCTACTAAAGAGACCCAGTACTTC
CASIETGPTKETQYF
>TRBJ2-1|TRBV2|NA|NA
TGTGCCAGCAGTACCGAGGGGGGCAATGAGCAGTTCTTC
CASSTEGGNEQFF
>TRBJ2-6|TRBV20-1|NA|NA
TGCAGTGCTAGAGCTCTAGATTTCGAAACCGGGGCCAACGTCCTGACTTTC
CSARALDFETGANVLTF
>TRBJ2-1|TRBV7-8|TRBD2|NA
TGTGCCAGCAGCGTCACCAGGAGCGGGAGGGCAAGGGTTGAGCAGTTCTTC
CASSVTRSGRARVEQFF
>TRBJ1-2|TRBV7-9|TRBD1|NA
TGTGCCAGCAGCCCGGGGACAGACTATGGGTTGGTCGGCTACACCTTC
CASSPGTDYGLVGYTF
>TRBJ1-6|TRBV20-1|TRBD1|NA
TGCAGTGCTAGACGACAGGGCGATTCACCCCTCCACTTT
CSARRQGDSPLHF
>TRBJ2-1|TRBV29-1|TRBD1|NA
TGCAGCGTTGTCAGGACAGGGGGTTCGGAGACCCAGTTCTTC
CSVVRTGGSETQFF
>TRBJ2-7|TRBV20-1|TRBD2|NA
TGCAGTGCTAGAGATCCTAGCGGGAGCCTGCACGAGCAGTACTTC
CSARDPSGSLHEQYF
>TRBJ2-3|TRBV20-1|NA|few
TGCAGTGCTAGAAGGGAAGTTCGGCCAGATACGCAGTATTTT
CSARREVRPDTQYF
>TRBJ1-5|TRBV29-1|NA|NA
TGCAGCGTTGTGGCGGGTTATGGTCAGCCCCAGCATTTT
CSVVAGYGQPQHF
>TRBJ2-4|TRBV20-1|NA|few
TGCAGTGCTAGAAGACCGTCAACCAAAAACATTCAGTACTTC
CSARRPSTKNIQYF
>TRBJ1-1|TRBV20-1|TRBD1|few
TGCAGTGGCCGTACAGGGGGGGACACTGAAGCTTTCTTT
CSGRTGGDTEAFF
>TRBJ1-2|TRBV29-1|NA|few
TGCAGCGTTTCCCACAATGGCTACACCTTC
CSVSHNGYTF
>TRBJ1-2|TRBV20-1|NA|few
TGCAGTGCTTCCATCAACAGGGATGGCTACACCTTC
CSASINRDGYTF
>TRBJ1-2|TRBV6-1|NA|NA
TGTGCCAGCAAACCGGACGGTAACTATGGCTACACCTTC
CASKPDGNYGYTF
>TRBJ1-5|TRBV6-2/TRBV6-3|NA|NA
TGTGCCAGCAGGGAAAGAGCCAGGGATAGCAATCAGCCCCAGCATTTT
CASRERARDSNQPQHF
>TRBJ1-1|TRBV20-1|NA|few
TGCAGTGCCCTGGGACAACTGAACACTGAAGCTTTCTTT
CSALGQLNTEAFF
>TRBJ1-4|TRBV4-1|NA|NA
TGCGCCAGCAGCCAAGTCTTAGGGAATGAAAAACTGTTTTTT
CASSQVLGNEKLFF
>TRBJ2-5|TRBV12-3/TRBV12-4|NA|many
TGTGCCAGCAGTTCGCTAGGACAAGAGACCCAGTACTTC
CASSSLGQETQYF
>TRBJ1-2|TRBV29-1|TRBD1|NA
TGCAGCGTACTGACAGGGGCCGTCTATGGCTACACCTTC
CSVLTGAVYGYTF
>TRBJ2-3|TRBV25-1|NA|NA
TGTGCCAGCAGTGAAGCGCTAGCCACAGATACGCAGTATTTT
CASSEALATDTQYF
>TRBJ1-2|TRBV7-9|NA|NA
TGTGCCAGCAGCTTATTCCCCCTATATGGCTACACCTTC
CASSLFPLYGYTF
>TRBJ2-3|TRBV9|NA|few
TGTGCCAGCAGAGGGACCTCCTATACGCAGTATTTT
CASRGTSYTQYF
>TRBJ2-7|TRBV29-1|NA|few
TGCAGCGGGAGGGACCATGCCTCCTACGAGCAGTACTTC
CSGRDHASYEQYF
>TRBJ1-6|TRBV7-8|NA|NA
TGTGCCAGCAGCTTCAGTAGGATGGAAATAGGAAATCCACCCCTCCACTTT
CASSFSRMEIGNPPLHF
>TRBJ2-3|TRBV27|TRBD2|few
TGTGCCAGCAGCAAGCGGGGCGATACGCAGTATTTT
CASSKRGDTQYF
>TRBJ1-2|TRBV6-5|TRBD1|NA
TGTGCCAGCCGAATAGGGACAGCCTCACATGGCTACACCTTC
CASRIGTASHGYTF
>TRBJ2-1|TRBV9|NA|few
TGTGCCAGCAGCGTAGAGGGGGAACCATTCAATGAGCAGTTCTTC
CASSVEGEPFNEQFF
>TRBJ2-3|TRBV20-1|TRBD2|NA
TGCAGTGCTAGAGATGGGTCCCTAGCGGGCACAGATACGCAGTATTTT
CSARDGSLAGTDTQYF
>TRBJ1-5|TRBV6-1|NA|NA
TGTGCCAGCAGGTCCGGGGGGCCTGGCAATCAGCCCCAGCATTTT
CASRSGGPGNQPQHF
>TRBJ1-1|TRBV27|NA|few
TGTGCCAGCAGTCCTCAATCGGGGACTGAAGCTTTCTTT
CASSPQSGTEAFF
>TRBJ2-3|TRBV5-6|TRBD1|few
TGTGCCAGCAGCCCTCCTTTAGACAGGGGCACAGATACGCAGTATTTT
CASSPPLDRGTDTQYF
>TRBJ2-2|TRBV3-1|NA|few
TGTGCCAGCAGCCAAATCAAGGAGTCCGGGGAGCTGTTTTTT
CASSQIKESGELFF
>TRBJ1-2|TRBV5-6|NA|NA
TGTGCCAGCAGCTTGTTTATTGTGGTACAGTTCTATGGCTACACCTTC
CASSLFIVVQFYGYTF
>TRBJ2-5|TRBV4-1|NA|NA
TGCGCCAGCAGCCCTCGGTGGAAAGAGACCCAGTACTTC
CASSPRWKETQYF
>TRBJ2-7|TRBV5-6|NA|NA
TGTGCCAGCAGCAACGAACGGAGCTCCTACAATGAGCAGTACTTC
CASSNERSSYNEQYF
>TRBJ2-1|TRBV20-1|TRBD2|NA
TGCAGTGCTAGTAAAAGCGGGAGGTACAATGAGCAGTTCTTC
CSASKSGRYNEQFF
>TRBJ2-7|TRBV5-1|NA|NA
TGCGCCAGCAGCTTAAGGACACACTTCTCCTACGAGCAGTACTTC
CASSLRTHFSYEQYF
>TRBJ2-3|TRBV29-1|NA|NA
TGCAGCGTTGTAAGTCTAGCGACTATCACAGATACGCAGTATTTT
CSVVSLATITDTQYF
>TRBJ2-7|TRBV29-1|NA|NA
TGCAGCGTTGAAGATCTGTGGACAGCCTACGAGCAGTACTTC
CSVEDLWTAYEQYF
>TRBJ2-3|TRBV20-1|NA|NA
TGCAATGCACCGAAAGCAGGGTTAGATACGCAGTATTTT
CNAPKAGLDTQYF
>TRBJ1-2|TRBV20-1|TRBD1|NA
TGCAGTGCTAGAGTGGGAGACAGGGACCAGGGGTATGGCTACACCTTC
CSARVGDRDQGYGYTF
>TRBJ1-5|TRBV7-2|NA|few
TGTGCCAGCAGCTTAAGGCCTCGAGGGGCAGGGCAGCCCCAGCATTTT
CASSLRPRGAGQPQHF
>TRBJ2-7|TRBV5-1|NA|many
TGCGCCAGCAGCCTCAGAGGGGGATCCTACGAGCAGTACTTC
CASSLRGGSYEQYF
>TRBJ2-7|TRBV7-2|NA|NA
TGTGCCAGCAGCTTAGGTGGGGACAACTCCTACGAGCAGTACTTC
CASSLGGDNSYEQYF